This TCR beta chain stems from a study of T-cell memory formation after mild COVID-19. On the study more broadly: Clustering of TCRs was largely donor specific. Study-level results: CM and EM subsets held most contracting CD4+ clones; EMRA held CD8+ ones. Still unconfirmed is whether the second-wave clones peaking on day 37 recognized SARS-CoV-2.

The germline gives CDR1 SGHNT, CDR2 YYREEE (reference sequence). V lost 3 bases, J lost 4 bases, and 5 bases stayed unmatched. The CDR3 runs to 14 residues. 5'RACE, which relied on constant-segment primers, yielded TCR alpha and TCR beta cDNA libraries carrying sample barcodes and UMIs. MiXCR, applied by TCRdb to the 5' RACE reads, yields one record per CDR3 protein. The repertoire holds 400,000 to 500,000 distinct CDR3 sequences, with around 20% as singletons. This clonotype was recorded a few times. What it binds is unknown. This receptor was taken from an adult woman who had mild COVID-19 (a few samples of this study predate the infection). Cell type and time point are not known. The chain employs TRBV5-4 and TRBJ1-2, with TRBD1 matching 8 bases. Sequencing used PBMCs or a T cell subset sorted from them (not recorded which). The CDR3 nucleotides read TGTGCCAGCAGCTCGCAGACAGGGGCCTATGGCTACACCTTC. Amino acid sequence: CASSSQTGAYGYTF.